This TCR beta chain appears in the sequencing data of a study of vaccination effects on CD4 cells after COVID-19. For the study at large: After vaccination, a few convalescent patients were sampled at early and late time points. Post-vaccine sampling occurred a median 72 days after the second dose. Study results and caveats: Early timepoints after infection were absent, and convalescent patients were few in the study. Long after vaccination, the clones induced by infection and by vaccine shrank markedly in size.

Once cultured for 10 days, the cells underwent separation to obtain CD4+ T cells. Infection with SARS-CoV-2 occurred in the person between March and December 2020, and PCR confirmed it. Either the mRNA-1273 or the BNT162b2 vaccine was given to participants as two doses. Trimming cost V 0 bases and J 6 bases, with 15 bases left between them. The germline V gene encodes CDR1 LGHDT and CDR2 YNNKEL (reference sequence). This CDR3 has 15 residues. The protocol was immunoSEQ multiplex PCR, while the TCRdb copy is restricted to in-frame clones and leaves out a portion. The sample contains 40,000 to 55,000 clones, over 65% of which appear only once. Turning to this clone: The antigen is not known.

This chain links TRBV3-1 (or the pseudogene TRBV3-2) with TRBJ2-7; a possible D gene is TRBD1 (5 bases). The sequence was collected from a human donor who had a prior SARS-CoV-2 infection. The sequencing here drew on CD4+ T cells from PBMCs cultured without peptide, taken after COVID-19 vaccination. This CDR3 reads CASSQEGQGRLEQYF. DNA for the CDR3: TGTGCCAGCAGCCAAGAAGGGCAGGGTCGCCTCGAGCAGTACTTC.